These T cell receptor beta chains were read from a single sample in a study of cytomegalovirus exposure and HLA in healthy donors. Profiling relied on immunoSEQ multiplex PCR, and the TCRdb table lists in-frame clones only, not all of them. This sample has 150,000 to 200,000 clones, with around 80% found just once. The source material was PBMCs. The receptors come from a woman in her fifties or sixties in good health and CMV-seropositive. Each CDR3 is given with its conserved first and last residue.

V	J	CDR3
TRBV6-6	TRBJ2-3	CASRNGEGFGTDTQYF
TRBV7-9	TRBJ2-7	CSSSSGLGRSREQYF
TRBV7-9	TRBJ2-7	CASSLTPGLAGGTYEQYF
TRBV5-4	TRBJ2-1	CASSFDGDRVNNEQFF
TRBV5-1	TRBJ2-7	CASSLERRSSYEQYF
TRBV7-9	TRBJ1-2	CASSLYRAGGEGGYTF
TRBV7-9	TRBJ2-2	CASSSRLGVRELFF
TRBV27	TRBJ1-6	CASSYRGQGPAPLHF
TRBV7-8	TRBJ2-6	CASSLLGSSSGANVLTF
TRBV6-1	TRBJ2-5	CASSEAIAGAKTQYF
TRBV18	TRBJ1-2	CASSPQSDRGEGYTF
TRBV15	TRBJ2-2	CATSRDRQGNTGELFF
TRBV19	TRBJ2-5	CASSWGLAVQETQYF
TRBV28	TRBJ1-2	CASSFGWRGGYTF
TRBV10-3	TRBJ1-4	CAISQRNEKLFF
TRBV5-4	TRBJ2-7	CASSPGQGYSYEQYF
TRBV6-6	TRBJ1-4	CASRDGRGNEKLFF
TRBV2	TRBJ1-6	CASSVQGASPLHF
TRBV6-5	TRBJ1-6	CASSYETGPNSPLHF
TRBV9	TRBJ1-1	CASSADTQGWNTEAFF
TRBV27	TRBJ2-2	CASSLDFEGVRQGFTGELFF